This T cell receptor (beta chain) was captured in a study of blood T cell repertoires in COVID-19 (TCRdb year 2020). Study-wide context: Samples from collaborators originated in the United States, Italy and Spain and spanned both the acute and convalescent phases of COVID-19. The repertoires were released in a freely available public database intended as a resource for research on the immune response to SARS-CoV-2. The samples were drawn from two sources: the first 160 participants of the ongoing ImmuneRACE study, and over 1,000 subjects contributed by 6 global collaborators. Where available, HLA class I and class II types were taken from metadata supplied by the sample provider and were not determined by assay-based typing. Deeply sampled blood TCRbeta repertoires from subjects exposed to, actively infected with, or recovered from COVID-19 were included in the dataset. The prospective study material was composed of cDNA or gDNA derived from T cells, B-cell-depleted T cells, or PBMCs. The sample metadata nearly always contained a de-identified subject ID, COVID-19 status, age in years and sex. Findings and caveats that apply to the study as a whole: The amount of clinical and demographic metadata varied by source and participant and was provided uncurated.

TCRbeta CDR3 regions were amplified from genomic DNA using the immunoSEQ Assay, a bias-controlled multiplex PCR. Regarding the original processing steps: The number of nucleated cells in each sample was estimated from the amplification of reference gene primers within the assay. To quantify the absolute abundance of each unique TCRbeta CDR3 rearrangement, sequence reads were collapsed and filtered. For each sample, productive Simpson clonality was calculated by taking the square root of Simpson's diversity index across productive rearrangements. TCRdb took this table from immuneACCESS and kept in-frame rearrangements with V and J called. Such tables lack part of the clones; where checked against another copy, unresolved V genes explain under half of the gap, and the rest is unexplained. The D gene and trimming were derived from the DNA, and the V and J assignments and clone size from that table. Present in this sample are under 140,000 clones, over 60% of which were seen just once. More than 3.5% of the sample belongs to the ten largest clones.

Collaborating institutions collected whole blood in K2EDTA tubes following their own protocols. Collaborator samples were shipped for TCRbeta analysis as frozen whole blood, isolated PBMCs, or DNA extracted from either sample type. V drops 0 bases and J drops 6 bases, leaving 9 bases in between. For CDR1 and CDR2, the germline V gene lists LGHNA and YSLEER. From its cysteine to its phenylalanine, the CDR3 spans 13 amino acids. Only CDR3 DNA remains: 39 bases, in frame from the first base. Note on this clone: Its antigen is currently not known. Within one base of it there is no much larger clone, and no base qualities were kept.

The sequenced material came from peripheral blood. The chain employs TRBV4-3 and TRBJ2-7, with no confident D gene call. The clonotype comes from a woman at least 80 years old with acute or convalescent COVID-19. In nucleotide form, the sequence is TGCGCCAGCAGCCAAGAGTACGGTTCCGAGCAGTACTTC. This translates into CASSQEYGSEQYF.